Reported below is one T cell receptor (beta chain). No antigen is known for it. 60 Vbeta and 13 Jbeta primers were used in PCR. The table came from immunoSEQ multiplex PCR; TCRdb's copy has only in-frame clones and leaves some out. Of about 120,000 clones in the sample, approximately 78% are singletons; the top ten hold around 1.9%. V trimming: 0 bases; J trimming: 6 bases; junction bases outside the gene matches: 7. The V gene's germline CDR1 is KGHSH and CDR2 LQKENI. The CDR3 spans 15 residues. These data are taken from a study of cytomegalovirus exposure and HLA in healthy donors. Broader study findings: Productive status was seen about 87% or about 30% of the time for most TCR beta V segments in an earlier analysis. The authors later found HLA-associated TCR beta chains more clonally expanded than equally common others. A later analysis linked around 17,000 TCR beta sequences to HLA alleles at 0.05 false discovery rate. In a later analysis, several top co-occurrence clusters appeared linked to parvovirus B19, influenza, CMV and Epstein-Barr virus.

The TCR was taken from a man aged 40-49 years in good health and CMV-seronegative. This chain connects TRBV18 to TRBJ2-5; 7 bases fit TRBD1. Sequencing was done on a sample of PBMCs. CDR3 in DNA: TGTGCCAGCTCACCACCGACAGGGTGGGGTAAGACCCAGTACTTC. Translated, it gives CASSPPTGWGKTQYF. Full variable domain (missing parts from reference TRBV18 and TRBJ2-5): NAGVMQNPRHLVRRRGQEARLRCSPMKGHSHVYWYRQLPEEGLKFMVYLQKENIIDESGMPKERFSAEFPKEGPSILRIQQVVRGDSAAYFCASSPPTGWGKTQYFGPGTRLLVL.